This passage covers 2 T cell receptor beta chains from one sample sequenced in a study of Ad26.COV2.S vaccination and SARS-CoV-2 variants. Sequenced by immunoSEQ multiplex PCR; TCRdb stores in-frame clones only, minus some. The table shows more than 350,000 clones, with around 90% occurring only once. Regarding treatment: around 19 received Ad26.COV2.S at low or high dose, single or two shots; about five received placebo; per-sample allocation not given. The study sampled participants on day 63 after the first vaccine or placebo injection. Sequencing used peripheral blood, obtained in a trial of Ad26.COV2.S vaccine versus placebo. The receptor source for this set is a person between 18 and 65 years old who received the Ad26.COV2.S COVID-19 vaccine or a placebo.

The CDR3 bases are TGTGCCAGCAGCCTCCTGGACTTGGGGAACACCGGGGAGCTGTTTTTT. It specifies CASSLLDLGNTGELFF. The chain recombines TRBV7-3 with TRBJ2-2; possibly TRBD2 for D (5 bases). This CDR3 region has 16 residues. CDR1 SGHTA and CDR2 FQGTGA come from the germline V gene. V dropped 5 bases and J dropped 1 base, with 14 bases sitting between them.

This rearrangement joins TRBV7-8 to TRBJ1-1, with 8 nucleotides matching TRBD1. From germline, CDR1 is SGHVS and CDR2 FQNEAQ. This CDR3 is built from 22 residues. J was trimmed by 1 base and V by 1 base; bases with no gene match: 23. DNA of the CDR3: TGTGCCAGCAGCTTAGTCCCCGGTTTGGGCAGGGGGCTACGCGGGAAGAACACTGAAGCTTTCTTT. Translation: CASSLVPGLGRGLRGKNTEAFF.